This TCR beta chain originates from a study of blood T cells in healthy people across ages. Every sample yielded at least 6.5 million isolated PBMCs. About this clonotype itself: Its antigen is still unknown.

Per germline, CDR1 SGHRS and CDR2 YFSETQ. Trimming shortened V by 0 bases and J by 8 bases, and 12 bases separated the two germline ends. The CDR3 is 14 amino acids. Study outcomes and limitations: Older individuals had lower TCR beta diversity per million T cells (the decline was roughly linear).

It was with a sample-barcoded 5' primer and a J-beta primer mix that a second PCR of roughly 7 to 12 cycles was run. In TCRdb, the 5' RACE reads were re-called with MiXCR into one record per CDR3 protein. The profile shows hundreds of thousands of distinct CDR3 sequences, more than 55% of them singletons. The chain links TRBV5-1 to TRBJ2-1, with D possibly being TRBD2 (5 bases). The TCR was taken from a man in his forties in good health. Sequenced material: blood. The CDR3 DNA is TGCGCCAGCAGCTTGGCCCCGGCGGGCGATGAGCAGTTCTTC. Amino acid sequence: CASSLAPAGDEQFF.